This passage covers 18 T cell receptor beta chains from one sample sequenced in a study of T-cell memory formation after mild COVID-19. TCRdb fed the 5' RACE reads into MiXCR, producing one record per CDR3 protein. This table has 350,000 to 500,000 distinct CDR3 sequences, 23% appearing once. Sequencing was carried out using PBMCs or a T cell subset sorted from them (not recorded which). The origin of the receptors is an adult woman who had mild COVID-19 (a few samples of this study predate the infection). Cell type and time point are not known.

This chain links TRBV5-6 with TRBJ2-1; no clear D gene. Trimming cost V 4 bases and J 5 bases, with 19 bases left between them. CDR1 SGHDT and CDR2 YYEEEE come from the germline V gene. The CDR3 loop spans 16 amino acids. This CDR3 is CASSAQLWRKHNEQFF. CDR3 sequence (DNA): TGTGCCAGCAGCGCCCAACTGTGGCGCAAACACAATGAGCAGTTCTTC.

The sample holds a few counts of this clonotype. V gene TRBV3-1 combines with J gene TRBJ1-5, with 7 bases matching TRBD1. The V gene end was trimmed by 4 bases and the J gene end by 7 bases; junction bases not matched to a gene: 10. This CDR3 has 15 amino acids. Germline lookup yields CDR1 LGHDT and CDR2 YNNKEL (reference sequence). CDR3 sequence: CASSPKRGGGQPQHF. The CDR3 DNA sequence: TGTGCCAGCAGCCCCAAGAGAGGGGGCGGGCAGCCCCAGCATTTT.

This clonotype has ten or more counts. The rearrangement joins TRBV20-1 to TRBJ1-2; D ambiguous. Per germline, CDR1 DFQATT and CDR2 SNEGSKA (reference sequence). V was shortened by 1 base and J by 4 bases, with 7 bases between the two germline ends. The CDR3 runs 12 residues. This chain's CDR3 is CSARGSGYGYTF. In nucleotides, the CDR3 is TGCAGTGCTAGAGGCAGTGGCTATGGCTACACCTTC.

This clonotype turned up a few times. The gene calls are TRBV12-3 or TRBV12-4 and TRBJ1-6; D gene uncertain. V shed 2 bases and J shed 6 bases, with 8 bases lying between them. This CDR3 comprises 14 residues. CDR3 DNA: TGTGCCAGCAGTTTACGGCTCTTTAATTCACCCCTCCACTTT. Its protein is CASSLRLFNSPLHF.

Points on this clonotype: One end of the junction fails to match germline, which may point to a read error. The gene calls are TRBV15 and TRBJ2-5; 10 positions agree with TRBD1. Germline CDR1 reads LNHNV; CDR2 reads YYDKDF (reference sequence). The CDR3 is 16 residues long. CDR3 DNA: TGTGCCACCAGCCGAGATCTGACAGGGGGCGTAGAGACCCAGTACTTC. Protein product: CATSRDLTGGVETQYF.

The genes are TRBV12-3 or TRBV12-4 and TRBJ1-5; D might be TRBD1 (5 bases). V was cut by 0 bases and J by 6 bases, with 9 bases left in between. The CDR3 is 14 residues long. The CDR3 DNA follows: TGTGCCAGCAGTTTAGCGCCGGGGGTTCAGCCCCAGCATTTT. Translated: CASSLAPGVQPQHF.

The V gene is TRBV5-4, the J gene TRBJ1-2, with D maybe TRBD1 (5 bases). Deletions cut 3 bases from V and 4 bases from J, with 19 bases between. The germline CDR1 and CDR2 sequences are SGHNT and YYREEE (reference sequence). The CDR3 covers 16 residues. The CDR3 bases are TGTGCCAGCAGCTCGGGGTTTCAGGGCTCCTTCTATGGCTACACCTTC. As protein: CASSSGFQGSFYGYTF.

The sample holds a few counts of this clonotype. The rearrangement joins TRBV15 to TRBJ1-1; D unclear. Germline loops: CDR1 LNHNV, CDR2 YYDKDF (reference sequence). The CDR3 covers 16 residues. V was clipped by 1 base and J by 1 base, with 13 bases between them. In DNA form, the CDR3 reads TGTGCCACCAGCAGAGTCCGAACATGGGGGAACACTGAAGCTTTCTTT. Encoded protein: CATSRVRTWGNTEAFF.

This clonotype appeared a single time. CDR3 region: CASSFSGRADGDIQYF. CDR3 bases: TGTGCCAGCAGCTTTAGCGGGAGGGCCGATGGGGACATTCAGTACTTC. The rearrangement joins TRBV5-4 to TRBJ2-4; 11 bases agree with TRBD2. The CDR3 totals 16 residues. CDR1 and CDR2 from the germline V gene are SGHNT and YYREEE (reference sequence). The trim removed 2 bases at V and 8 bases at J, leaving 9 bases unmatched.

This sequence joins TRBV12-3 or TRBV12-4 and TRBJ1-5; D is perhaps TRBD1 (5 bases). The CDR3 has 13 residues. Deletions cut 3 bases from V and 6 bases from J, with 9 bases between. The chain's CDR3 is CASSFGGPQPQHF. In nucleotides, the CDR3 is TGTGCCAGCAGTTTTGGGGGTCCTCAGCCCCAGCATTTT.

This clonotype has only a few counts. The rearrangement joins TRBV7-2 to TRBJ2-5; D uncertain. V was pared by 3 bases and J by 4 bases, with 9 bases between. Germline CDR1 reads SGHTA; CDR2 reads FQGNSA. The CDR3 is 13 residues long. CDR3 in DNA: TGTGCCAGCAGCTTGGGCGCCATAGAGACCCAGTACTTC. Its protein is CASSLGAIETQYF.

This clonotype was picked up a small number of times. The chain is built from TRBV29-1 and TRBJ1-1; D gene unclear. The CDR3 loop spans 15 amino acids. Looked up from germline, CDR1 is SQVTM and CDR2 is ANQGSEA. V shed 5 bases and J shed 0 bases, with 16 bases lying between them. Here the CDR3 reads CSVLKGPGMNTEAFF. The CDR3, as DNA: TGCAGCGTTTTGAAGGGCCCTGGCATGAACACTGAAGCTTTCTTT.

V gene TRBV18 combines with J gene TRBJ2-5; TRBD1 matches at 9 bases. The CDR3 spans 15 residues. V trimming: 6 bases; J trimming: 4 bases; junction bases outside the gene matches: 9. From germline, CDR1 is KGHSH and CDR2 LQKENI. The CDR3 DNA follows: TGTGCCAGCTCGCGTACCGGGACAGGGAGAGAGACCCAGTACTTC. This sequence encodes CASSRTGTGRETQYF.

The rearrangement joins TRBV25-1 to TRBJ2-7, with TRBD1 matching over 7 bases. V shed 3 bases and J 1 base; nucleotides not matched to a gene: 3. Germline CDR1 and CDR2: MGHDK and SYGVNS. This CDR3 is 14 amino acids long. CDR3 sequence reads: CASSEGQLSYEQYF. In nucleotides, the CDR3 is TGTGCCAGCAGTGAGGGACAGCTTTCCTACGAGCAGTACTTC.

This clonotype was seen only a few times. The rearrangement joins TRBV12-3 or TRBV12-4 to TRBJ2-7; 7 bases are shared with TRBD2. The CDR3 extends over 14 amino acids. J lost 4 bases, V lost 6 bases, and 9 bases had no gene match. In DNA form, the CDR3 reads TGTGCCAGCAGCGAGGTGCGGGAGATGTACGAGCAGTACTTC. Protein sequence: CASSEVREMYEQYF.

DNA of the CDR3: TGTGCCAGCAGCTTCCAGGGGGATACGCAGTATTTT. It is translated as CASSFQGDTQYF. V gene TRBV7-9 combines with J gene TRBJ2-3; D possibly corresponds to TRBD1 (6 bases). V gave up 3 bases and J gave up 6 bases, with 7 bases separating them. This CDR3 contains 12 residues. From germline, CDR1 is SEHNR and CDR2 FQNEAQ (reference sequence).

The rearrangement links TRBV12-3 or TRBV12-4 to TRBJ2-3; D unclear. CDR3 length: 12 residues. V lost 5 bases, J lost 5 bases, and 8 bases lay in between. The CDR3 loop is CASSLKRDTQYF. The CDR3, as DNA: TGTGCCAGCAGTCTCAAACGAGATACGCAGTATTTT.

The chain recombines TRBV11-1 with TRBJ1-1; D gene uncertain. Per germline, CDR1 SGHAT and CDR2 FQDESV (reference sequence). The length of the CDR3 is 16 residues. Between the trimmed V and J ends, which lost 3 bases and 1 base, there was a span of 15 bases. CDR3 sequence reads: CASSLLLAWENTEAFF. As DNA, the CDR3 is TGTGCCAGCAGCTTGTTATTGGCTTGGGAGAACACTGAAGCTTTCTTT.